This TCR beta chain was recovered during a study of blood T cell repertoires in COVID-19. The protocol was immunoSEQ multiplex PCR, while the TCRdb copy is restricted to in-frame clones and leaves out a portion. Among about 270,000 clones listed, about 88% were seen once. Germline V CDR1 and CDR2: MNHNY, SVGAGI (reference sequence). The V end was cut by 6 bases, the J end by 7 bases, with 9 bases between. There are 11 residues in the CDR3. The chain uses TRBV6-6 and TRBJ1-2; D is uncertain. The sequence was obtained from a woman in her 50s who had recovered from COVID-19. Sequenced input: PBMCs or T cells enriched from blood (not recorded which). CDR3 region: CASSPWSGYTF. The CDR3 DNA is TGTGCCAGCAGCCCGTGGAGTGGCTACACCTTC.